This T cell receptor (beta chain) came from a study of T-cell memory formation after mild COVID-19. TCR alpha and TCR beta cDNA libraries with sample barcodes and UMIs came from 5'RACE using constant-segment primers. TCRdb re-called the 5' RACE reads with MiXCR, one entry per CDR3 protein. Of about 470,000 distinct CDR3 sequences listed, 25% are singletons. As for this clonotype: Its antigen is not identified. A much larger clone differs by one base, so this may be a read error.

Overall study results and limits: Cross-reactive memory apparently joined, as some responding clones appeared in pre-infection memory. CD4+ contracting clones were found mainly in CM and EM, and CD8+ ones in EMRA.

The clonotype comes from an adult woman who had mild COVID-19 (a few samples of this study predate the infection). Cell type and time point are not known. The source material was PBMCs or a T cell subset sorted from them (not recorded which).

DNA of the CDR3: TGCAGTGCGCGGGGGGGCTCGGGTTCCACAGATACGCAGCATTTT. It is translated as CSARGGSGSTDTQHF. The chain links TRBV20-1 to TRBJ2-3; maybe TRBD1 (6 bases). The assigned J gene may be wrong: the sequence end matches TRBJ1-5 better. Germline lookup yields CDR1 DFQATT and CDR2 SNEGSKA (reference sequence). The CDR3 extends over 15 amino acids.